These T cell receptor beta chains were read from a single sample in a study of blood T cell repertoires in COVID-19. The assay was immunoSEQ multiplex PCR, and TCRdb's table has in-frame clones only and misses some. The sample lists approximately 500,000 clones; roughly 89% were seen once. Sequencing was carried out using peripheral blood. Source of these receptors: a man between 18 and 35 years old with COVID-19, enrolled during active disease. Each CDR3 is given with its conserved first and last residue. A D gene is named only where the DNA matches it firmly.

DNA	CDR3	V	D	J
TGCGCCAGCAGCCGGGGGACAGATAGCAATCAGCCCCAGCATTTT	CASSRGTDSNQPQHF	TRBV4-1	TRBD1	TRBJ1-5
TGTGCCACGCAGGGACAGGCTATTCTCAATGAGCAGTTCTTC	CATQGQAILNEQFF	TRBV24-1	TRBD1	TRBJ2-1
TGTGCCAGCAGAAAGGGTGGGACATCTGAAGCTTTCTTT	CASRKGGTSEAFF	TRBV21-1	.	TRBJ1-1
TGTGCCAGCAGCCCACGGGCGGGGGGACAAATCTCTGGGGCCAACGTCCTGACTTTC	CASSPRAGGQISGANVLTF	TRBV7-8	TRBD2	TRBJ2-6
TGTGCCAGCAGCCAGGGTACAGGGGAAACCGGGGGCTACACCTTC	CASSQGTGETGGYTF	TRBV3-1/TRBV3-2	TRBD1	TRBJ1-2
TGTGCCAGCAGCCCCATGGGGGGAGGGGGCACTGAAGCTTTCTTT	CASSPMGGGGTEAFF	TRBV13	.	TRBJ1-1
TGTGCCAGCAGTATTCAGCGGGGGGGCGGCTACAATGAGCAGTTCTTC	CASSIQRGGGYNEQFF	TRBV27	TRBD2	TRBJ2-1
TGTGCCAGCAGCCAAAGCCGTCAGGGGCAGCTGTTTTTT	CASSQSRQGQLFF	TRBV14	.	TRBJ2-2
TGTGCCAGTAGTATAAAAGGGACAGGGGTGTTCGGGGAGCTGTTTTTT	CASSIKGTGVFGELFF	TRBV19	TRBD1	TRBJ2-2
TGTGCCAGCAGTATTGGGACTCCCCTGGACGTCCTGACTTTC	CASSIGTPLDVLTF	TRBV5-6	.	TRBJ2-6
TGTGCCAGCAGTTCAGGGACCCAGTACTTC	CASSSGTQYF	TRBV12-3/TRBV12-4	.	TRBJ2-5
TGTGCCAGTAGTCTCAGACTAGCGGGGGGTCAGGAGACCCAGTACTTC	CASSLRLAGGQETQYF	TRBV19	TRBD2	TRBJ2-5
TGCGCCAGCAGCCCCGGGGACTTCCCCTACGAGCAGTACTTC	CASSPGDFPYEQYF	TRBV5-1	.	TRBJ2-7
TGTGCCAGCAGCTTAGTGGGACTATCCTACGAGCAGTACTTC	CASSLVGLSYEQYF	TRBV7-2	TRBD2	TRBJ2-7
TGTGCCAGCAGGGACAGGGTAGTATCACCCCTCCACTTT	CASRDRVVSPLHF	TRBV6-5	TRBD1	TRBJ1-6